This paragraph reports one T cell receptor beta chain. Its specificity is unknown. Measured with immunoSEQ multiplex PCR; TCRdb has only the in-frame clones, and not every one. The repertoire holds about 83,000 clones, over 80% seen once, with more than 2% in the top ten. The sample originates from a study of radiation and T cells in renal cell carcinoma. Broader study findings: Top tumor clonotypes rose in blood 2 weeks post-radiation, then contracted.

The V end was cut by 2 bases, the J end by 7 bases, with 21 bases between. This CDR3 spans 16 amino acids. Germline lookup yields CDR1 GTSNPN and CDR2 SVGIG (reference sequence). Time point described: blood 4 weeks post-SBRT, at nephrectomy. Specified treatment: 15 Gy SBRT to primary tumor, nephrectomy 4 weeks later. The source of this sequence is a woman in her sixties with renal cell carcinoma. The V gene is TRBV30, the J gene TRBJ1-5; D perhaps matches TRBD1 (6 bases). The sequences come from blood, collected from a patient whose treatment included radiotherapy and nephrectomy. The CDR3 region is CAWSIRGAQRYQPQHF. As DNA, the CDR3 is TGTGCCTGGAGTATTCGGGGGGCGCAAAGGTACCAGCCCCAGCATTTT.